The T cell receptor (beta chain) under discussion was sequenced for a study of shared clonotypes between healthy human individuals. Study observations and caveats: The sharing of roughly 5% of naive CD4 clonotypes was seen across a few donors.

Naive CD8 cells comprised CD45RO-negative, CCR7-positively selected cells, excluding terminally differentiated effector memory CD45RA+ cells. Every one of the donors was a Caucasian adult that lived in Nashville, Tennessee. Remarks on this clone: Its antigen is not identified.

Generated by immunoSEQ multiplex PCR, the TCRdb table keeps only in-frame clones and is missing some. The sample holds around 2,000,000 clones, roughly 94% seen once. The receptor was derived from a man in his late teens or twenties in good health. Sequencing was carried out using naive CD8+ T cells sorted from blood.

CDR3 region: CASSLEAGRLAGEGYNEQFF. As DNA, the CDR3 is TGTGCCAGCAGCTTAGAGGCGGGTCGGCTAGCGGGAGAGGGTTACAATGAGCAGTTCTTC. This chain uses TRBV7-6 with TRBJ2-1; 10 bases are a match to TRBD2. With 1 base clipped from V and 4 bases from J, the junction kept 16 bases outside the gene matches. Germline-derived CDR1 and CDR2 are SGHVS and FNYEAQ. This CDR3 is built from 20 residues.